The entry that follows covers one T cell receptor (beta chain) sequence. Its antigen is currently unknown. MiXCR, run by TCRdb on the 5' RACE reads, gives a single entry per CDR3 protein. The sample yields roughly 400,000 distinct CDR3 sequences, 15% to 20% seen once. The sample originates from a study of T cells after yellow fever vaccination. The germline gives CDR1 DFQATT, CDR2 SNEGSKA (reference sequence). The CDR3 runs to 13 residues. The ends were cut back, 5 bases at V and 11 bases at J, with 16 bases in the middle. Study-level results: Abundant bulk-derived clonotypes could contaminate FACS-sorted repertoires.

V gene TRBV20-1 combines with J gene TRBJ1-6, with D possibly TRBD1 on 6 matching bases. The source material was PBMCs, sampled before the yellow fever booster vaccination. The receptor comes from a man aged 18 to 35 who received the YFV17D yellow fever vaccine. The CDR3 spells CSALDRYETPLHF. The CDR3 nucleotides read TGCAGTGCTTTGGACAGATACGAAACACCCCTCCACTTT.